The sample holds many counts of the clone carrying this TCR beta chain. Time point denoted: newly diagnosed GD, antithyroid drugs for less than 3 months. PBMC RNA was the source of the TCR library. The authors built TCR beta libraries using iRepertoire HTBI primers and Arm-PCR of CDR3 regions. TCRdb re-analysed the multiplex PCR reads in MiXCR, keeping a single row per CDR3 protein. The sample lists about 220,000 distinct CDR3 sequences; about 16% were seen once. The data were obtained in a study of regulatory T cells in long-lasting Graves disease. This receptor was identified in a female donor with Graves disease. Here the sequenced sample was peripheral blood mononuclear cells (PBMCs), taken at new diagnosis, from a patient treated with antithyroid drugs.

CDR3 sequence (DNA): TGTGCCAGCAGCCAAGGGGCAGGGCAGGTGGGACAAGAGACCCAGTACTTC. Translated, it gives CASSQGAGQVGQETQYF. The J gene is TRBJ2-5, the V gene TRBV27, with a tentative D call TRBD1 (5 bases). The CDR3 is 17 amino acids. Looked up from germline, CDR1 is MNHEY and CDR2 is SMNVEV (reference sequence). V dropped 6 bases and J dropped 2 bases, with 22 bases sitting between them.